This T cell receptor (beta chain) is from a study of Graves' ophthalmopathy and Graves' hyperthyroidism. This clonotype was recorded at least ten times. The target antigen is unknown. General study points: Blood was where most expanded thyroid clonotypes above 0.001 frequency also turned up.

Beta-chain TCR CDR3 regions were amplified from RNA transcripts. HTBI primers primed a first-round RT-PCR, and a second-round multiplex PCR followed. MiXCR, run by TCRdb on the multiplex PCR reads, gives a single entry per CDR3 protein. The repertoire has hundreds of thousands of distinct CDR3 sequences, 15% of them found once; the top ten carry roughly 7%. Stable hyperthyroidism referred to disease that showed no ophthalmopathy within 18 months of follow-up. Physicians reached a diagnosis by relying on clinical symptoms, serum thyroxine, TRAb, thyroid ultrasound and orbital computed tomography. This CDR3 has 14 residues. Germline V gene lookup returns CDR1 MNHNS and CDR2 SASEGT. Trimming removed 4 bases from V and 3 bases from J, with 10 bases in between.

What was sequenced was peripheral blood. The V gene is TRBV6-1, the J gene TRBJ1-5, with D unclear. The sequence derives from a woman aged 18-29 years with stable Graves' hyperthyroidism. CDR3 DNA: TGTGCCAGCAGTGCACCAGGCTACAATCAGCCCCAGCATTTT. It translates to CASSAPGYNQPQHF.